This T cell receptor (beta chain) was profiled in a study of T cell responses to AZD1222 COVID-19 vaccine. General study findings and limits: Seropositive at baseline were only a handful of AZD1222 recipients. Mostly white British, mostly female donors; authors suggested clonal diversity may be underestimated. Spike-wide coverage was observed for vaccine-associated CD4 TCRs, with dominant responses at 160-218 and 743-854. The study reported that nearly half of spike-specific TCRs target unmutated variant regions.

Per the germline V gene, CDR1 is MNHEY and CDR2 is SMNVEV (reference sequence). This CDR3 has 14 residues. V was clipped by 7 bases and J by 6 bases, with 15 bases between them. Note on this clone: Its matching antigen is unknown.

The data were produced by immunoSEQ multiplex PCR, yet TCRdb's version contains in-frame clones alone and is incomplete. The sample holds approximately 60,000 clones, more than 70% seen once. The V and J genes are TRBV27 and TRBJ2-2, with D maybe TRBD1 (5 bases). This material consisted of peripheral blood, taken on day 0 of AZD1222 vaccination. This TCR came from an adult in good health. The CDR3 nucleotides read TGTGCCAGCAATTTCGGACACAAGGCCGGGGAGCTGTTTTTT. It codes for CASNFGHKAGELFF.